The rows below give T cell receptor beta chains drawn from one sample of a study of neurological immune-mediated disorders. TCRdb recomputed calls from the 5' RACE reads with MiXCR, one row per CDR3 protein. The sample gives 45,000 to 50,000 distinct CDR3 sequences, around 4% of which show up once; 5.5% to 6.5% is in the top ten. Sequences were obtained from PBMCs. Every receptor here comes from a woman aged 60-70 years with multiple sclerosis. The CDR3 runs from the conserved cysteine through the conserved F or W. D genes are given only for firm matches. Only some rows state a clone size, as once, few, many or a class for expanded clones.

- | TRBJ1-2 | many | TRBV6-5 | TGTGCCAGCAGTTACTCGAGCGGGGTTATCTATGGCTACACCTTC | CASSYSSGVIYGYTF
- | TRBJ2-3 | many | TRBV15 | TGTGCCACCAGCAACCGCCGGGCGTGGGGTGATACGCAGTATTTT | CATSNRRAWGDTQYF
- | TRBJ2-4 | - | TRBV25-1 | TGTGCCAGCAGTGAGAGGAGAGGTGGTGCCAAAAACATTCAGTACTTC | CASSERRGGAKNIQYF
- | TRBJ2-3 | many | TRBV21-1 | TGTGCCACCCTTCTCGCTGACAGCAAGAGCGCAGATACGCAGTATTTT | CATLLADSKSADTQYF
TRBD2 | TRBJ2-7 | many | TRBV3-1 | TGTGCCAGCCGACTAGCGGGGGGACCCGCCTACGAGCAGTACTTC | CASRLAGGPAYEQYF
TRBD1 | TRBJ1-2 | many | TRBV6-2/TRBV6-3 | TGTGCCAGCAGTTACCGGGACAGAGACTATGGCTACACCTTC | CASSYRDRDYGYTF
TRBD1 | TRBJ1-2 | many | TRBV20-1 | TGCAGTGCTAGAGATGAGGGGGCCTATGGCTACACCTTC | CSARDEGAYGYTF
- | TRBJ1-4 | many | TRBV9 | TGTGCCAGCAGCTTTTCATCGACTAATGAAAAACTGTTTTTT | CASSFSSTNEKLFF
- | TRBJ2-5 | many | TRBV3-1 | TGTGCCAGCAGCCAAGATCCCAGGGCTGGTGGGACCCAGTACTTC | CASSQDPRAGGTQYF
TRBD1 | TRBJ2-1 | - | TRBV27 | TGTGCCACCTACCGGGACAGGGGCAATGAGCAGTTCTTC | CATYRDRGNEQFF
- | TRBJ2-7 | many | TRBV10-3 | TGTGCCATCAGTGAGGCCACGAACGAGCAGTACTTC | CAISEATNEQYF
TRBD1 | TRBJ1-2 | - | TRBV20-1 | TGCAGTGCTAGAGATTCCCCAGGGGGCTATGGCTACACCTTC | CSARDSPGGYGYTF
- | TRBJ2-7 | many | TRBV10-3 | TGTGCCCTTTTGGATGCTAGGACAACCTACGAGCAGTACTTC | CALLDARTTYEQYF
- | TRBJ1-2 | many | TRBV28 | TGTGCCAGCAGCTTCCCTTTCCGGTATGGCTACACCTTC | CASSFPFRYGYTF
- | TRBJ1-6 | - | TRBV7-2 | TGTGCCAGCAGCTTACGGTTTCGCGAGTGGGGAAGCTCACCCCTCCACTTT | CASSLRFREWGSSPLHF
TRBD2 | TRBJ2-3 | many | TRBV6-6 | TGTGCCAGCAGCGGGGGGGCCCCAGATACGCAGTATTTT | CASSGGAPDTQYF